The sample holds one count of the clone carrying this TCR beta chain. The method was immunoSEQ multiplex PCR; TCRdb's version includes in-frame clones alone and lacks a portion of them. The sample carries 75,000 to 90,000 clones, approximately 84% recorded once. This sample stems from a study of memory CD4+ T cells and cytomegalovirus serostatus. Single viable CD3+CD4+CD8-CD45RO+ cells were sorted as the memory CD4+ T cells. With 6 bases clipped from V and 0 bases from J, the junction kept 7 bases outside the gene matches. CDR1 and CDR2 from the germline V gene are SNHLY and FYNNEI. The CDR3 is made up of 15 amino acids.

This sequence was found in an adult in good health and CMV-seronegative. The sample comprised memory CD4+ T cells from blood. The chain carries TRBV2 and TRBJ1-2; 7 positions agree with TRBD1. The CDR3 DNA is TGTGCCAGCAGAGTAGGGACAGCTTCTAACTATGGCTACACCTTC. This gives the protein CASRVGTASNYGYTF.